The text below deals with one T cell receptor (beta chain). Profiled with immunoSEQ multiplex PCR; TCRdb holds only in-frame clones, not every one. Of approximately 470,000 clones in the sample, about 90% were seen once. The data derive from a study of blood T cell repertoires in COVID-19. Turning to the study itself: The analysed material was cDNA or gDNA that came from T cells, B-cell-depleted T cells, or PBMCs.

CDR1 WSHSY and CDR2 SAAADI come from the germline V gene. CDR3 length: 12 amino acids. V lost 7 bases, J lost 2 bases, and 9 bases lay in between. This TCR came from a woman under 30 who had recovered from COVID-19. This sequence joins TRBV10-2 and TRBJ2-7, with D possibly being TRBD2 (5 bases). The source material was PBMCs or T cells enriched from blood (not recorded which). The CDR3 DNA reads as TGCGCCAGCACCGGGATTCCCTACGAGCAGTACTTC. Protein product: CASTGIPYEQYF.